This is a list of T cell receptor beta chains from one sample in a study of T-cell reconstitution after alpha-beta-depleted transplantation in children. TCRdb ran MiXCR on the PCR reads and lists one entry per CDR3 protein. This table holds about 980,000 distinct CDR3 sequences, around 30% found once. The starting material was PBMCs, mostly from graft donor cells, obtained 360 days after TCRalphabeta/CD19-depleted stem cell transplant. These TCRs come from a boy under two years old who had a stem cell transplant for SCID, so the T cells may come from the graft donor. Each CDR3 is given with its conserved first and last residue. The D gene is left open where the match is weak.

V gene | D gene | CDR3 protein
TRBV3-1 | . | CASSPQTIRDTQYF
TRBV4-1 | . | CASSQGGSTGANVLTF
TRBV7-2 | . | CASSFEGLANTEAFF
TRBV12-3/TRBV12-4 | . | CASSLAPGQGQDIQYF
TRBV7-9 | TRBD2 | CASSPSGHEQFF
TRBV5-1 | . | CASSSNRVTYNEQFF
TRBV20-1 | TRBD1 | CSVSQGADSYEQYF
TRBV4-1 | . | CASSRVGSRNEQFF
TRBV18 | . | CASSPLYSTSGANVLTF
TRBV3-1 | TRBD1 | CASSHRGTGSYEQYF
TRBV28 | . | CASSTTGPVTYNSPLHF
TRBV12-5 | . | CASGLVKEKGLSNTGELFF
TRBV4-1 | TRBD1 | CASSQDLTGGSYEQYF
TRBV12-3/TRBV12-4 | . | CASSLVNPDTQYF
TRBV5-1 | . | CASSPGDLPNYGYTF
TRBV5-5 | . | CASSWGTPRIQYF
TRBV14 | . | CASSRGELPRYEQYF
TRBV20-1 | . | CSARDKANSPLHF
TRBV27 | . | CASSLWGSEQFF
TRBV5-6 | TRBD1 | CASSLGDRGMYNEQFF
TRBV3-1 | . | CASSQGFLTTTDTQYF
TRBV6-5 | . | CASSYLTGSTDTQYF
TRBV20-1 | . | CSASSVGPSGANVLTF
TRBV5-1 | TRBD1 | CASSLADWTGFIDEQFF
TRBV7-7 | . | CASSLQITGELFF
TRBV12-3/TRBV12-4 | . | CASTLGYGYTF
TRBV3-1 | . | CASSQESEGSDTQYF
TRBV7-9 | . | CASSLGFPVYNEQFF
TRBV5-1 | . | CASTMDIANYGYTF
TRBV7-2 | TRBD2 | CASSFKGLAVTDTQYF
TRBV7-8 | TRBD1 | CASSLIWGQISGNTIYF
TRBV7-6 | . | CASSLGPASQETQYF
TRBV7-2 | . | CASSWDLQETQYF
TRBV5-5 | . | CASSLGGVPGEKLFF
TRBV11-2 | TRBD2 | CASSLGAGGPKTQYF
TRBV2 | . | CASSSFQGLTEAFF
TRBV5-5 | . | CASSLRDINYGYTF
TRBV12-3/TRBV12-4 | TRBD2 | CASSLGTSSSQETQYF
TRBV25-1 | TRBD2 | CASSDGGLASETQYF
TRBV29-1 | TRBD1 | CSALTGAVDGELFF
TRBV6-5 | TRBD2 | CASTRAGDEQYF
TRBV12-3/TRBV12-4 | . | CASREQDSIAKNIQYF
TRBV19 | TRBD2 | CASTPTSGETQYF
TRBV12-3/TRBV12-4 | . | CASGYRASNTEAFF